This T cell receptor (beta chain) appears in the sequencing data of a study of tumor and adjacent non-tumor tissue in lung cancer. Study context: The cohort had roughly 12 adenocarcinoma, a couple of squamous cell and 1 small cell patients. Each sample yielded around 4.2 million productive TCRbeta reads on average.

Findings of the study overall: Tumor repertoires had a smaller top 100 clone share than normal lung. Tumor TCR diversity, when higher, was linked to shorter survival.

The germline CDR1 and CDR2 sequences are SGHAT and FQNNGV. The CDR3 sequence is 12 residues long. This clonotype was recorded once. The antigen remains undetermined. One end of the junction does not line up with germline, which may come from a read error. No cell sorting was done before RNA was extracted from the tissue. This non-tumor lung sample came from over 3 cm beyond the tumor edge. A modified ARM-PCR protocol with three rounds of nested PCR amplified TCRbeta. One entry per CDR3 protein results from TCRdb running MiXCR on the multiplex PCR reads. The sample has tens of thousands of distinct CDR3 sequences; roughly 60% are singletons.

The receptor comes from a middle-aged woman with non-small cell lung cancer. Sample: distant non-tumor lung tissue. The chain joins TRBV11-2 to TRBJ1-2; 7 bases map to TRBD1. The CDR3 reads CVSSFGQAGYIF. CDR3 nucleotides: TGTGTCAGTAGCTTCGGACAGGCCGGCTACATCTTC. Full variable domain (remainder filled in from reference TRBV11-2 and TRBJ1-2): EAGVAQSPRYKIIEKRQSVAFWCNPISGHATLYWYQQILGQGPKLLIQFQNNGVVDDSQLPKDRFSAERLKGVDSTLKIQPAKLEDSAVYLCVSSFGQAGYIFGSGTRLTVV.